This TCR beta chain was found in a study of neurological immune-mediated disorders. Study findings and constraints: Whereas HTLV-1-associated myelopathy showed the most TCR clonal expansion, multiple sclerosis showed the least, with levels below those of healthy controls. The multiple sclerosis repertoire cluster was not associated with any clinical or MRI feature.

PBMCs stored at -80 C, numbering 2 million, were the origin of the unsorted libraries. TCRdb re-derived calls from the 5' RACE reads in MiXCR, one entry per CDR3 protein. This table holds about 62,000 distinct CDR3 sequences, 3.5% to 4.5% found once. The CDR3 extends over 14 amino acids. In germline, CDR1 is KGHDR, CDR2 SFDVKD. Trimming stripped 3 bases from V and 7 bases from J, with 12 bases between. The table lists this clonotype with many counts. Its antigen is as yet unknown. The sequence was obtained from a woman aged 50 to 65 with multiple sclerosis. The chain has TRBV24-1 and TRBJ2-1; unclear D gene. The sequenced sample consisted of PBMCs. CDR3 coding DNA: TGTGCCACCAGTGATCCGAGGACGGTTAATGAGCAGTTCTTC. It encodes CATSDPRTVNEQFF.